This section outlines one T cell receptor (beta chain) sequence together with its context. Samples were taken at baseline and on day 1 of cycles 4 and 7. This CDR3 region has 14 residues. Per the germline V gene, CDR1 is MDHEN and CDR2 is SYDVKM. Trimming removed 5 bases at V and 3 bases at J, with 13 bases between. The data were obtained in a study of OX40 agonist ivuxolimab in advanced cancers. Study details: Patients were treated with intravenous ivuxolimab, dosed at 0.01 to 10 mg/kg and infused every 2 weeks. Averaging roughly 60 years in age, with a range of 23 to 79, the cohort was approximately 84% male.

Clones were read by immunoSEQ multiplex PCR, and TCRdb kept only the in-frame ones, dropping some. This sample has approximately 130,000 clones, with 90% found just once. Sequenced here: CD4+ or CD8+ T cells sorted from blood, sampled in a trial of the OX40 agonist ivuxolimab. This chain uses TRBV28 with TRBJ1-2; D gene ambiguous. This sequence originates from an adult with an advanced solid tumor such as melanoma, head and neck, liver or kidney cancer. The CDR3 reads CASSPHSNDYGYTF. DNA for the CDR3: TGTGCCAGCAGTCCCCACAGTAATGACTATGGCTACACCTTC.